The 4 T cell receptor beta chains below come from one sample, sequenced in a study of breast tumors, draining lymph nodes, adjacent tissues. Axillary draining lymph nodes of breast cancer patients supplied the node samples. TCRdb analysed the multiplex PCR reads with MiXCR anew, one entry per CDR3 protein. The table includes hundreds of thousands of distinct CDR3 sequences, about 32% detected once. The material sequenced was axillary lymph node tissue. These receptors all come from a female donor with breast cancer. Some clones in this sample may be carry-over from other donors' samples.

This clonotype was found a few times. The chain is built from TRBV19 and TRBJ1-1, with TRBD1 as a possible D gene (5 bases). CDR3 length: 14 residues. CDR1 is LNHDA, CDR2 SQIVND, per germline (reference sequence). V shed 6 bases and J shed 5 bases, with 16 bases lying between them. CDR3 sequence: CASSHWGRETEAFF. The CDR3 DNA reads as TGTGCCAGTAGCCACTGGGGGAGGGAGACTGAAGCTTTCTTT.

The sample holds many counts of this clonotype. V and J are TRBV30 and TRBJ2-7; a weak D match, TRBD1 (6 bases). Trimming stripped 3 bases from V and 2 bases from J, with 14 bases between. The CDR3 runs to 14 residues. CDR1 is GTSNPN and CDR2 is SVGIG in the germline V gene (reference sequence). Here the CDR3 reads CAWSRAGATYEQYF. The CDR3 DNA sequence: TGTGCCTGGAGCCGGGCAGGGGCGACCTACGAGCAGTACTTC.

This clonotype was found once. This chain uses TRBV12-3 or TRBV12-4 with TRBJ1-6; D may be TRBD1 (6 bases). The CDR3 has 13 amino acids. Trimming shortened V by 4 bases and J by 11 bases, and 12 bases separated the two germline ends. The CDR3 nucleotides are TGTGCCAGCAGTTCTCAGACAGGAGCACCCCTCCACTTT. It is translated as CASSSQTGAPLHF.

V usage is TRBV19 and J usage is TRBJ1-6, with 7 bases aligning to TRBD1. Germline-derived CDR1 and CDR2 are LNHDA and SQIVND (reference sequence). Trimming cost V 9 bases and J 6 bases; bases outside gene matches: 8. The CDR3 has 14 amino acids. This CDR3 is CASSLTGANSPLHF. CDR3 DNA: TGTGCCAGCTCATTAACAGGGGCTAATTCACCCCTCCACTTT.